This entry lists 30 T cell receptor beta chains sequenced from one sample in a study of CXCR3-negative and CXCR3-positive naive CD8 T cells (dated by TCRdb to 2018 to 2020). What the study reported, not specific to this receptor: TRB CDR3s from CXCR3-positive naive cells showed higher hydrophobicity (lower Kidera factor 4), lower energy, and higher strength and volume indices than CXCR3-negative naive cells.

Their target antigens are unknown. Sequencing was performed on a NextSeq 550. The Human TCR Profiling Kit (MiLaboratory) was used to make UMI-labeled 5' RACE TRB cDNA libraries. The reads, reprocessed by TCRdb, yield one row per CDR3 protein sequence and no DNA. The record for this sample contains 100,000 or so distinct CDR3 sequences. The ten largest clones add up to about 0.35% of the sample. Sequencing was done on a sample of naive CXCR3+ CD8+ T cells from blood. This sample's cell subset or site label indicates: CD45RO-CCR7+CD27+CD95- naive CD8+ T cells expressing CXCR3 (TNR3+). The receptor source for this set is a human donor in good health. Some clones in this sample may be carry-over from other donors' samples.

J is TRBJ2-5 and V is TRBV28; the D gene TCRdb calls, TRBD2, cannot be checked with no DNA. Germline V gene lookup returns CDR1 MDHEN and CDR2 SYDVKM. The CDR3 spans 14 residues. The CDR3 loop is CASNPAGTQETQYF.

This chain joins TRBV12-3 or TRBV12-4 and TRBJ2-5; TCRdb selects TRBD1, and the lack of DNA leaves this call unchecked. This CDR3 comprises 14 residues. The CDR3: CASSFQGGIQTQYF.

CDR3 residues: CASSYHWTVEAFF. The chain carries TRBV6-2 or TRBV6-3 and TRBJ1-1; no DNA is available, so the TRBD1 call from TCRdb remains unchecked. CDR1 and CDR2 from the germline V gene are MNHEY and SVGEGT. The CDR3 covers 13 residues.

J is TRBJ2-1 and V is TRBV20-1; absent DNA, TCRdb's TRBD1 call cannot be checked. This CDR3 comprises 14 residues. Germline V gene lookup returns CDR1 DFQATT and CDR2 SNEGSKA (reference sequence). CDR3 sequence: CSAERQGDGNEQFF.

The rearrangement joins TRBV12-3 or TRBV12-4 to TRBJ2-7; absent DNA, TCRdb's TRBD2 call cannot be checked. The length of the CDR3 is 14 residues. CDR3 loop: CASSATSGRGEQYF.

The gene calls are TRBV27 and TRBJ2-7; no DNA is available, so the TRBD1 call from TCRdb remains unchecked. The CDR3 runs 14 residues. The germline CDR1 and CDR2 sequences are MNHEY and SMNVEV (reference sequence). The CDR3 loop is CASGTGTGYYEQYF.

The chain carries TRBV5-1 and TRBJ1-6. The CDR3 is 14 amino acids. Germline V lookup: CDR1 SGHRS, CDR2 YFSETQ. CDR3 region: CASSLDRGNSPLHF.

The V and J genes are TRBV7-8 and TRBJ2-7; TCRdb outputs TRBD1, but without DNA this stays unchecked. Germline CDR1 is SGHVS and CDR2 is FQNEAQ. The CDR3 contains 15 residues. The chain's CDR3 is CASSISGGGYYEQYF.

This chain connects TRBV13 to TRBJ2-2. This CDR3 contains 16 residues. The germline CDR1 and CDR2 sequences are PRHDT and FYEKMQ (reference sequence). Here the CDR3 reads CASSFRSGKNTGELFF.

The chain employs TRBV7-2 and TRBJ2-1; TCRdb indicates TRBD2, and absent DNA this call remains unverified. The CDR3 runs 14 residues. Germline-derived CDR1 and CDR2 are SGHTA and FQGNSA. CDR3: CASSGTSSYNEQFF.

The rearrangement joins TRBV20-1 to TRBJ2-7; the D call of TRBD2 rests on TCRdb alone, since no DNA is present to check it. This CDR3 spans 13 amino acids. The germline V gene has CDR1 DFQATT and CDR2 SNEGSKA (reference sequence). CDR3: CSAILPPYYEQYF.

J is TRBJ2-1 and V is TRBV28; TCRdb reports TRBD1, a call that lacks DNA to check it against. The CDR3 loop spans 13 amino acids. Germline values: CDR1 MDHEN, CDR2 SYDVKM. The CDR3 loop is CASSLSPGNEQFF.

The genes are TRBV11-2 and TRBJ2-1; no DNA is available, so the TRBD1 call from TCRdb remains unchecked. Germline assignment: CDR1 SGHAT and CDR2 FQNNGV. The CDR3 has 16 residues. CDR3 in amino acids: CASSLASQGYYNEQFF.

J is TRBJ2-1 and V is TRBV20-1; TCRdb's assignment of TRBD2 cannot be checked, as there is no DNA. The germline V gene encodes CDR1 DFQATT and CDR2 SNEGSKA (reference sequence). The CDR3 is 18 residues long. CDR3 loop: CSGPRTSGAISSYNEQFF.

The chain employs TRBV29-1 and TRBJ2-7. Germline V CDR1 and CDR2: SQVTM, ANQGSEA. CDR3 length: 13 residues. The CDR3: CSVDRLSSYEQYF.

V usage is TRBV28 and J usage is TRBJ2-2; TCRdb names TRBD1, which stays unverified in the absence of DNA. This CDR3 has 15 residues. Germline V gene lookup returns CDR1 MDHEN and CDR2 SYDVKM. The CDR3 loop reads CASSPPQVDTGELFF.

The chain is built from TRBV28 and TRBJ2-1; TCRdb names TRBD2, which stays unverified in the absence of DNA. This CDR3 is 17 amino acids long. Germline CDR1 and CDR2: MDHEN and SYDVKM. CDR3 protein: CASSFGTSGATYNEQFF. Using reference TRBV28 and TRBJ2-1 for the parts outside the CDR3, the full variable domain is DVKVTQSSRYLVKRTGEKVFLECVQDMDHENMFWYRQDPGLGLRLIYFSYDVKMKEKGDIPEGYSVSREKKERFSLILESASTNQTSMYLCASSFGTSGATYNEQFFGPGTRLTVL.

The CDR3 sequence: CASSLMRAGGSYEQYF. This chain connects TRBV6-2 or TRBV6-3 to TRBJ2-7; TCRdb selects TRBD2, and the lack of DNA leaves this call unchecked. The CDR3 runs 16 residues. The germline CDR1 and CDR2 sequences are MNHEY and SVGEGT.

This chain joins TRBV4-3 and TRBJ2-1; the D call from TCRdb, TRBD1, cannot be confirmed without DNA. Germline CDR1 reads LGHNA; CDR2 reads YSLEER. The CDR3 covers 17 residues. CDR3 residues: CASSQDVAREYYNEQFF.

CDR3 in amino acids: CASRDSYEQYF. J is TRBJ2-7 and V is TRBV10-2. Germline-derived CDR1 and CDR2 are WSHSY and SAAADI. The CDR3 is 11 amino acids.

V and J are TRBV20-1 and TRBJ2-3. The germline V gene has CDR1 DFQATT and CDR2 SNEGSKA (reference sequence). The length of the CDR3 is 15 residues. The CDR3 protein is CSYRLTTGMTDTQYF.

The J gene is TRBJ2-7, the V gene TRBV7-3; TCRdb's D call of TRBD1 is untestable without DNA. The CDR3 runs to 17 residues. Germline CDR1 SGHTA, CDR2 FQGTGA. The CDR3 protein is CASSFPVIGTGIYEQYF.

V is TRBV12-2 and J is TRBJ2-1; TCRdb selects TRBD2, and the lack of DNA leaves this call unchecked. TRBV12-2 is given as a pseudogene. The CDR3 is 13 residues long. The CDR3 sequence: CAQKAGGRHEQFF.

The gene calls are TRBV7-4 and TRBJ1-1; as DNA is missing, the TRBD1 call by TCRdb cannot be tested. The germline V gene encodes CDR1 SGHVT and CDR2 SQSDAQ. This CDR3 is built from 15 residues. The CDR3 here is CASSFHDRGDGMAFF. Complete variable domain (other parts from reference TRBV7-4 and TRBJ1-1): GAGVSQSPRYKVAKRGRDVALRCDSISGHVTLYWYRQTLGQGSEVLTYSQSDAQRDKSGRPSGRFSAERPERSVSTLKIQRTEQGDSAVYLCASSFHDRGDGMAFFGQGTRLTVV.

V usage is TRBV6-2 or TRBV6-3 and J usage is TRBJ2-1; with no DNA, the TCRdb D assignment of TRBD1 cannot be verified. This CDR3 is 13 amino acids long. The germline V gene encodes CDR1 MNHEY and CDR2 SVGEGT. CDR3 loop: CASSYFGPGEGFF.

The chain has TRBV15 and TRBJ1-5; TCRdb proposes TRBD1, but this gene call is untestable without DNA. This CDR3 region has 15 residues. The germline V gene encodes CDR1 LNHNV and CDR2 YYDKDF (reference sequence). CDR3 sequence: CATSRDRGLRVDQHF.

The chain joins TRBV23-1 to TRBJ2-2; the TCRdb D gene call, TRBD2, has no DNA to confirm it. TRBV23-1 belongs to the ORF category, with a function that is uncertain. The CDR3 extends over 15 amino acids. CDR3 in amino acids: CASSHAGKDTGELFF.

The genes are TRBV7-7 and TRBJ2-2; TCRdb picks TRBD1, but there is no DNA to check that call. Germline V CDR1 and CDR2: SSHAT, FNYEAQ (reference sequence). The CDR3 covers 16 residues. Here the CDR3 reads CASSLDPGPDVGELFF.

This CDR3 is CASSSPTSGDPSEQYF. This rearrangement joins TRBV5-1 to TRBJ2-7; without DNA, the TCRdb call of TRBD2 cannot be checked. CDR3 length: 16 amino acids. Germline CDR1 is SGHRS and CDR2 is YFSETQ.

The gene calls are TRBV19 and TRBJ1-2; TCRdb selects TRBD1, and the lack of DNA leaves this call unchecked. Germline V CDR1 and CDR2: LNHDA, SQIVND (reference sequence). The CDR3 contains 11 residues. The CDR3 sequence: CASMQGNGYTF.